The subject of this entry is one TCR beta chain. The data stem from a study of blood T cell repertoires in COVID-19. Clones were sequenced by immunoSEQ multiplex PCR, and TCRdb holds only the in-frame ones, with some missing. The sample has roughly 200,000 clones; 80% to 85% are singletons. This CDR3 has 13 amino acids. With 5 bases removed from V and 5 bases from J, the gap between germline ends came to 12 bases. The V gene's germline CDR1 is SNHLY and CDR2 FYNNEI. The sample taken for sequencing was peripheral blood. This sequence joins TRBV2 and TRBJ2-5, with D possibly TRBD2 on 6 matching bases. The TCR originated in a woman aged 40-49 years with COVID-19, enrolled during active disease. The CDR3 nucleotides read TGTGCCAGCAGTATCGAAAGCGGGGAGACCCAGTACTTC. Translated: CASSIESGETQYF.